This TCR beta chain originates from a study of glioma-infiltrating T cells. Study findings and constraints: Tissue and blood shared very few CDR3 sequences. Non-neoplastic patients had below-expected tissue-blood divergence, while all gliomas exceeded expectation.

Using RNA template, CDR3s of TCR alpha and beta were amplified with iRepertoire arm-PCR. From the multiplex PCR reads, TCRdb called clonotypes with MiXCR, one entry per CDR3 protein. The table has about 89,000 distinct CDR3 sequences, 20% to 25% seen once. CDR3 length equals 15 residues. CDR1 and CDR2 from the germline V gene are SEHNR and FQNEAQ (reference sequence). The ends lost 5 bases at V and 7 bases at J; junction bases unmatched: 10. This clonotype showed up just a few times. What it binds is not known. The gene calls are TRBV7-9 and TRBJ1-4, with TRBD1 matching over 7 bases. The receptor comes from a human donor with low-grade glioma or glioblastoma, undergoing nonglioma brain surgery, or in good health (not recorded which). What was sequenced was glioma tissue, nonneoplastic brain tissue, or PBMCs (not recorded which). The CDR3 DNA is TGTGCCAGCAGCCCCGCCGACAGGGCAGGTGAAAAACTGTTTTTT. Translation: CASSPADRAGEKLFF.